The rows below give T cell receptor beta chains drawn from one sample of a study of regulatory T cells in long-lasting Graves disease. TCRdb reprocessed the multiplex PCR reads with MiXCR, giving one entry per CDR3 protein. The profile shows roughly 430,000 distinct CDR3 sequences, 20% to 25% of them singletons. Specimen: peripheral blood mononuclear cells (PBMCs), collected when the disease was refractory, from a patient treated with antithyroid drugs. These receptors originate from a female donor with Graves disease. Each CDR3 is given with its conserved first and last residue.

V gene	J gene	CDR3 protein
TRBV6-1	TRBJ1-5	CASRGQVGNQPQHF
TRBV11-1	TRBJ2-7	CASSFGRQSYEQYF
TRBV6-1	TRBJ1-5	CASSELDSSNQPQHF
TRBV3-1	TRBJ2-7	CASSLRSSNEQYF
TRBV11-2	TRBJ1-2	CASSSTRIGNYGYTF
TRBV5-1	TRBJ2-2	CASSFSSGSNTGELFF
TRBV28	TRBJ2-6	CASSPLGAGANVLTF
TRBV5-1	TRBJ2-7	CASSPGPGDSYEQYF
TRBV28	TRBJ1-2	CASSLSLQQGGGPLNYGYTF
TRBV19	TRBJ1-2	CASSPDRANYGYTF
TRBV7-3	TRBJ2-7	CASSLMPGDYEQYF
TRBV6-2/TRBV6-3	TRBJ1-5	CASTIGGTQPQHF
TRBV12-3/TRBV12-4	TRBJ1-5	CASSAGPGAQSNQPQHF
TRBV3-1	TRBJ2-2	CASSQRFGELFF
TRBV10-2	TRBJ1-6	CASSESSGWGSPLHF
TRBV5-6	TRBJ1-2	CASSLAGEGHTF
TRBV2	TRBJ2-2	CASSEKGPNTGELFF
TRBV6-1	TRBJ2-7	CASSQSDRYSYEQYF
TRBV9	TRBJ1-1	CASSFREIGPLGTEAFF
TRBV7-4	TRBJ2-2	CASSTRTENTGELFF
TRBV6-2/TRBV6-3	TRBJ1-1	CASSYSGGKGTEAFF
TRBV27	TRBJ1-1	CASSFLYLGNRGLYTEAFF
TRBV20-1	TRBJ2-1	CSARDQGNEQFF
TRBV28	TRBJ2-7	CASSTAGTATYEQHF
TRBV9	TRBJ2-5	CASSVAGSNQETQYF
TRBV12-3/TRBV12-4	TRBJ1-1	CASSLVQKVSEAFF
TRBV7-8	TRBJ1-1	CASSLEGHYTEAFF
TRBV24-1	TRBJ2-7	CATSDPGQGMDEQYF
TRBV2	TRBJ1-1	CASRGRANTEAFF
TRBV2	TRBJ2-1	CASRRGSPYNEQFF
TRBV27	TRBJ2-7	CASSSGTALDF
TRBV4-1	TRBJ2-5	CASSQGGGGLTGETQYF
TRBV5-1	TRBJ2-2	CASSLDLPPGELFF
TRBV5-1	TRBJ2-7	CASSLVDGIAYEQYF
TRBV19	TRBJ1-1	CASSTGQGTVTEAFF
TRBV7-6	TRBJ2-3	CASSLGIAVTTDTQYF
TRBV11-2	TRBJ1-2	CASSSGPTERYGYTF
TRBV7-9	TRBJ2-3	CASSRRTSGSTGWGTDTQYF
TRBV28	TRBJ2-3	CASSSGLAGVADTQYF
TRBV12-3/TRBV12-4	TRBJ2-7	CASSLRGSSPYEQYF
TRBV13	TRBJ2-1	CASSLVGHNEQFF
TRBV3-1	TRBJ2-3	CASSQSGSSTDTQYF
TRBV13	TRBJ2-1	CASTPSSGEGSYNEQFF
TRBV27	TRBJ2-6	CASMGAGGPSGANVLTF
TRBV27	TRBJ2-7	CASSTGTGWEQYF
TRBV28	TRBJ2-7	CASKVLAVGEQYF
TRBV24-1	-	CATSDLGTFDEQFF
TRBV19	TRBJ2-4	CASSQTGAGGAKNIQYF
TRBV12-3/TRBV12-4	TRBJ1-3	CASSSEGTSGNTIYF